This T cell receptor (beta chain) was sequenced for a study of TIL therapy for anti-PD-1-resistant metastatic lung cancer. Background on the study: Tumors were harvested before any PD-1/PD-L1 blockade.

Regarding time point: pre-treatment sample, taken before nivolumab and TIL therapy. Sequencing used immunoSEQ v3. Produced via immunoSEQ multiplex PCR; TCRdb's table is partial and in-frame only. The table records 50,000 to 60,000 clones, 70% to 90% of them present only once. The specimen comprised blood, sampled at baseline. The receptor was derived from a person aged 25 to 79 with non-small cell lung cancer.

Here the CDR3 DNA reads TGTGCCAGCAGTTCACTGACTAGCGGCTACGAGCAGTACTTC. Protein product: CASSSLTSGYEQYF. The V and J genes are TRBV6-2 or TRBV6-3 and TRBJ2-7, with TRBD2 matching 9 bases. Germline V gives CDR1 MNHEY, CDR2 SVGEGT. This CDR3 has 14 residues. V was clipped by 4 bases and J by 3 bases; unmatched bases: 4.